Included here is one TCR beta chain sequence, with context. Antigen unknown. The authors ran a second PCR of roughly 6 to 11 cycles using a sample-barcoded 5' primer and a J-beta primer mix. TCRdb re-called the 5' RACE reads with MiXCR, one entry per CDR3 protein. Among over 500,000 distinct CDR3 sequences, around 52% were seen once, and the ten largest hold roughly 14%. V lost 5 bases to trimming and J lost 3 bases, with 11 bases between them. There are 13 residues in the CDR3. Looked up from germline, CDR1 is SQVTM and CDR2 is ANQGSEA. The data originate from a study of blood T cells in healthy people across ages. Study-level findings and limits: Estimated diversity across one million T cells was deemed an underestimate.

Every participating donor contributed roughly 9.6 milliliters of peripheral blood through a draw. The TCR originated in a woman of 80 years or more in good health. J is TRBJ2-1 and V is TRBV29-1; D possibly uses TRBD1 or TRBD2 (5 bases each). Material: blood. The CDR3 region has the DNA TGCAGCGTTCGGGGCGGCCGCTACAATGAGCAGTTCTTC. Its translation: CSVRGGRYNEQFF.